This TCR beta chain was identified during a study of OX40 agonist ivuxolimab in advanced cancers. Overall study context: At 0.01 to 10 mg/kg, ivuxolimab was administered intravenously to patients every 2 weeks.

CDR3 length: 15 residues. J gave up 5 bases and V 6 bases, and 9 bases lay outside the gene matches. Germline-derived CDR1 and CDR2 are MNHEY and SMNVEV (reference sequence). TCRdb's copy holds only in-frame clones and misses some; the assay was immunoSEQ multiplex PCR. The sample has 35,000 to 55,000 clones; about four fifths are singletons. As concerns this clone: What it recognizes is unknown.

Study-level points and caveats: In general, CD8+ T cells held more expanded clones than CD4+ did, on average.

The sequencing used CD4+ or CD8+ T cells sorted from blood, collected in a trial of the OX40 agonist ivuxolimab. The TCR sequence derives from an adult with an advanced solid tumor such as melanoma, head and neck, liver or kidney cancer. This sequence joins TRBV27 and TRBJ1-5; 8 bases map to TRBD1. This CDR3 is CASRNGQGRHQPQHF. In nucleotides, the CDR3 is TGTGCCAGCAGAAATGGACAGGGTAGGCATCAGCCCCAGCATTTT.